Listed below are T cell receptor beta chains from one sample, sequenced in a study of response to subunit inactivated influenza vaccine. TCRdb itself ran the RT-PCR reads through MiXCR, one entry per CDR3 protein. Of around 500,000 distinct CDR3 sequences in the sample, 9.5% to 13% were seen once. The sample in question was PBMCs from blood, obtained roughly 47 days after vaccination. The receptors stem from a man aged 50 or older who received an inactivated influenza vaccine. Each CDR3 is given with its conserved first and last residue. A D gene is named only where the DNA matches it firmly. Some rows have no size entry. The others give once, few or many, or a class for an expanded clone.

CDR3aa,CDR3nt,d_gene,j_gene,v_gene,abundance
CSAGTGYSSGANVLTF,TGCAGTGCTGGGACAGGGTACAGCTCTGGGGCCAACGTCCTGACTTTC,TRBD1,TRBJ2-6,TRBV20-1,-
CATSDSLASGDEQYF,TGTGCCACCAGTGATTCCCTTGCAAGCGGGGACGAGCAGTACTTC,TRBD2,TRBJ2-7,TRBV24-1,many
CASSPRSYNEQFF,TGTGCCAGCTCACCACGAAGCTACAATGAGCAGTTCTTC,-,TRBJ2-1,TRBV18,many
CASSLDRGRFSGANVLTF,TGTGCCAGCAGCTTGGACAGGGGGCGTTTCTCTGGGGCCAACGTCCTGACTTTC,TRBD1,TRBJ2-6,TRBV5-6,-
CASSLAGGNLLANYGYTF,TGCGCCAGCAGCTTGGCCGGGGGTAATCTGTTGGCTAACTATGGCTACACCTTC,-,TRBJ1-2,TRBV5-1,-
CASSLGLGTSDSYEQYF,TGTGCCAGCAGCTTAGGCCTCGGGACTAGCGACTCCTACGAGCAGTACTTC,TRBD2,TRBJ2-7,TRBV7-9,few
CASSPDHLEQYF,TGTGCCAGCTCACCAGACCATCTCGAGCAGTACTTC,-,TRBJ2-7,TRBV18,-
CASSRNPNTEAFF,TGTGCCAGCAGTAGAAATCCGAACACTGAAGCTTTCTTT,-,TRBJ1-1,TRBV28,few
CASNRRKILKETQYF,TGTGCCAGCAACCGACGGAAGATACTTAAAGAGACCCAGTACTTC,-,TRBJ2-5,TRBV2,few
CASSWTGLTGLESIEKLFF,TGTGCCAGCAGTTGGACAGGACTGACAGGATTAGAGTCTATTGAAAAACTGTTTTTT,TRBD1,TRBJ1-4,TRBV28,-
CASSLWAGRDTEAFF,TGTGCCAGCAGCTTATGGGCAGGGAGAGACACTGAAGCTTTCTTT,-,TRBJ1-1,TRBV7-2,few
CASSPNGGQKSNEQYF,TGTGCCAGCTCACCGAACGGCGGGCAAAAGTCCAACGAGCAGTACTTC,-,TRBJ2-7,TRBV18,-
CAISLTDRRNSPLHF,TGTGCCATCAGCCTGACGGACAGGCGGAATTCACCCCTCCACTTT,TRBD1,TRBJ1-6,TRBV10-3,few
CASSLGVALSSYNEQFF,TGTGCCAGCAGCTTAGGGGTAGCCTTAAGCTCCTACAATGAGCAGTTCTTC,-,TRBJ2-1,TRBV7-9,many
CASRGLRETYNEQFF,TGTGCCAGCAGGGGTTTGAGGGAGACCTACAATGAGCAGTTCTTC,-,TRBJ2-1,TRBV6-2/TRBV6-3,-
CASSQVGLAWDRSFTGELFF,TGCGCCAGCAGCCAAGTCGGTCTGGCCTGGGACAGGAGTTTCACCGGGGAGCTGTTTTTT,TRBD1,TRBJ2-2,TRBV4-1,-
CASSFSLAGLSYEQYF,TGTGCCAGCAGTTTCAGCCTAGCGGGCCTCTCCTACGAGCAGTACTTC,TRBD2,TRBJ2-7,TRBV28,many
CASRPGTGTYEQYF,TGTGCCAGCAGACCTGGGACGGGTACCTACGAGCAGTACTTC,-,TRBJ2-7,TRBV12-3/TRBV12-4,-
CASSPGMASSRNEQFF,TGTGCCAGCAGCCCCGGGATGGCCAGCTCACGCAATGAGCAGTTCTTC,-,TRBJ2-1,TRBV7-9,medium-sized
CASSQAGSSPSYNEQFF,TGTGCCAGCAGCCAGGCGGGCTCTAGCCCCTCCTACAATGAGCAGTTCTTC,-,TRBJ2-1,TRBV3-1,-
CASSPLGEATDTQYF,TGTGCCAGCAGTCCCTTGGGGGAGGCCACAGATACGCAGTATTTT,-,TRBJ2-3,TRBV6-1,few
CASSINTRVYEQYF,TGTGCCAGCAGCATAAACACCAGAGTCTACGAGCAGTACTTC,-,TRBJ2-7,TRBV11-2,few
CSPGLNYGYTF,TGCAGTCCAGGGTTGAACTATGGCTACACCTTC,-,TRBJ1-2,TRBV20-1,-
CSVGKTNTEAFF,TGCAGCGTCGGGAAGACGAACACTGAAGCTTTCTTT,-,TRBJ1-1,TRBV29-1,many
CASSLFSGLYEQYF,TGCGCCAGCAGCTTGTTCAGCGGCCTCTACGAGCAGTACTTC,-,TRBJ2-7,TRBV5-1,-
CASSYSGRRDEKLFF,TGTGCCAGCAGTTACTCGGGCAGGAGGGATGAAAAACTGTTTTTT,-,TRBJ1-4,TRBV6-5,many
CASSYWDRTDTQYF,TGTGCCAGCAGTTACTGGGACAGAACAGATACGCAGTATTTT,TRBD1,TRBJ2-3,TRBV6-2/TRBV6-3,-
CASSFKGQGETQYF,TGCGCCAGCAGCTTTAAAGGACAGGGAGAGACCCAGTACTTC,TRBD1,TRBJ2-5,TRBV5-1,few
CASSPLQGSDEQFF,TGTGCCAGCAGTCCACTACAAGGGTCAGATGAGCAGTTCTTC,-,TRBJ2-1,TRBV28,many
CASSLGDFEQFF,TGTGCCAGCAGCTTAGGAGACTTTGAGCAGTTCTTC,-,TRBJ2-1,TRBV7-2,few
CKGGYGYTF,TGCAAAGGGGGCTATGGCTACACCTTC,-,TRBJ1-2,TRBV20-1,-
CASSQDLRVSGYGYTF,TGCGCCAGCAGCCAAGATCTTCGGGTTTCGGGATATGGCTACACCTTC,-,TRBJ1-2,TRBV4-3,-
CASSKALGVRFF,TGTGCCAGCAGCAAAGCGCTCGGGGTCCGGTTCTTC,-,TRBJ2-1,TRBV21-1,-
CASRSAGGKDTQYF,TGTGCCAGCAGGAGCGCGGGGGGCAAAGATACGCAGTATTTT,TRBD2,TRBJ2-3,TRBV7-2,few
CASSFMGLAGVYNEQFF,TGCGCCAGCAGCTTTATGGGACTAGCGGGGGTGTACAATGAGCAGTTCTTC,TRBD2,TRBJ2-1,TRBV5-1,many
CSAPDSFSSYEQYF,TGCAGTGCTCCAGACTCTTTTAGCTCCTACGAGCAGTACTTC,-,TRBJ2-7,TRBV20-1,-
CASSFFAGGVNEQFF,TGTGCCAGCAGCTTCTTCGCGGGAGGAGTCAATGAGCAGTTCTTC,TRBD2,TRBJ2-1,TRBV7-9,few
CASNVNSGANVLTF,TGTGCCAGTAATGTAAACTCTGGGGCCAACGTCCTGACTTTC,-,TRBJ2-6,TRBV19,few
CASSLRGGTMNTEAFF,TGTGCCAGCAGCCTTCGGGGGGGGACCATGAACACTGAAGCTTTCTTT,-,TRBJ1-1,TRBV5-6,many
CASSLEPASSYNSPLHF,TGCGCCAGCAGCTTGGAGCCGGCGAGCTCCTATAATTCACCCCTCCACTTT,-,TRBJ1-6,TRBV5-1,-
CASSLVGISQYYEQYF,TGCGCCAGCAGCTTGGTGGGGATTTCCCAATACTACGAGCAGTACTTC,-,TRBJ2-7,TRBV5-1,-
CSVSGTGGTDTQYF,TGCAGCGTTTCCGGGACAGGGGGGACAGATACGCAGTATTTT,TRBD1,TRBJ2-3,TRBV29-1,few
CASSLAHGSYNEQFF,TGTGCCAGCAGCTTAGCCCACGGGAGTTACAATGAGCAGTTCTTC,-,TRBJ2-1,TRBV11-2,-
CASSRDIGGGYTF,TGTGCCAGCAGCAGGGACATCGGGGGAGGCTACACCTTC,-,TRBJ1-2,TRBV7-9,-
CASSASGQSGGELFF,TGTGCCAGCAGCGCCTCGGGACAGTCAGGCGGGGAGCTGTTTTTT,TRBD1,TRBJ2-2,TRBV9,-
CASSFRGAGKNTGELFF,TGTGCCAGCAGCTTCAGGGGGGCGGGAAAGAACACCGGGGAGCTGTTTTTT,-,TRBJ2-2,TRBV7-3,-
CASSLVGGGGNQPQHF,TGTGCCAGCAGTTTAGTAGGGGGAGGGGGCAATCAGCCCCAGCATTTT,-,TRBJ1-5,TRBV12-3/TRBV12-4,few
CASSLDEIRQYF,TGCGCCAGCAGCTTGGATGAGATCAGGCAGTACTTC,-,TRBJ2-7,TRBV5-1,many
CASSVGTGRHEQYF,TGTGCCAGCAGCGTAGGGACAGGGCGACACGAGCAGTACTTC,TRBD1,TRBJ2-7,TRBV9,-
CASSFLVGAGELFF,TGTGCCAGCAGCTTTTTAGTAGGTGCCGGGGAGCTGTTTTTT,-,TRBJ2-2,TRBV7-9,-
CASSLAGEIDTQYF,TGCGCCAGCAGCTTGGCAGGGGAGATAGATACGCAGTATTTT,-,TRBJ2-3,TRBV5-1,many
CSAAPLTSGRRVYEQYF,TGCAGTGCTGCCCCCCTTACTAGCGGGAGACGGGTCTACGAGCAGTACTTC,TRBD2,TRBJ2-7,TRBV20-1,-
CASSVGQGGSEKLFF,TGCGCCAGCAGCGTGGGACAGGGAGGGTCGGAAAAACTGTTTTTT,TRBD1,TRBJ1-4,TRBV5-1,-
CSARAGSSGRVGIQYF,TGCAGTGCTAGAGCTGGATCTAGCGGGAGGGTCGGCATTCAGTACTTC,TRBD2,TRBJ2-4,TRBV20-1,-
CASSLRLAGGTGELFF,TGTGCCAGCAGCTTAAGACTAGCGGGGGGCACCGGGGAGCTGTTTTTT,TRBD2,TRBJ2-2,TRBV11-2,many